A single sample is the source of the 11 T cell receptor beta chains below, sequenced in a study of cytomegalovirus exposure and HLA in healthy donors. PCR employed 60 Vbeta and 13 Jbeta primers. Produced via immunoSEQ multiplex PCR; TCRdb's table is partial and in-frame only. The table includes about 150,000 clones, over 75% detected once. Sequencing was carried out using PBMCs. Every receptor here comes from a male donor in good health and CMV-seronegative.

V is TRBV7-9 and J is TRBJ1-3; perhaps TRBD1 as D (6 bases). This CDR3 is built from 15 residues. V dropped 7 bases and J dropped 3 bases, with 16 bases sitting between them. The germline V gene encodes CDR1 SEHNR and CDR2 FQNEAQ (reference sequence). The CDR3 region is CASTAGAGGGNTIYF. CDR3 sequence (DNA): TGTGCCAGCACCGCGGGGGCGGGAGGTGGAAACACCATATATTTT.

This chain connects TRBV19 to TRBJ1-2; the D is unclear. V lost 5 bases and J lost 13, with 17 bases in between. The CDR3 is 12 amino acids. CDR1 and CDR2 (germline): LNHDA, SQIVND (reference sequence). As DNA, the CDR3 is TGTGCCAGTAGTCCCGGCGGCGTGTGGGTCACCTTC. Its translation is CASSPGGVWVTF.

This clone was seen only a few times. CDR3 sequence: CASRKGTRPYGYTF. The DNA for the CDR3 is TGTGCCAGCAGGAAGGGGACAAGACCCTATGGCTACACCTTC. The chain is built from TRBV6-5 and TRBJ1-2, with TRBD1 as a possible D gene (6 bases). The length of the CDR3 is 14 residues. Per the germline V gene, CDR1 is MNHEY and CDR2 is SVGAGI. The germline V and J ends were trimmed by 6 bases and 4 bases, with 15 bases remaining between them.

The chain joins TRBV27 to TRBJ2-7; D remains ambiguous. This CDR3 spans 13 amino acids. The V gene's germline CDR1 is MNHEY and CDR2 SMNVEV (reference sequence). V was cut by 5 bases and J by 4 bases, with 12 bases left in between. The CDR3 DNA is TGTGCCAGCAGTCCTTTTCCCCTTTACGAGCAGTACTTC. Translated: CASSPFPLYEQYF.

The gene calls are TRBV4-1 and TRBJ2-5; 9 bases line up with TRBD2. There are 15 residues in the CDR3. CDR1 and CDR2 from the germline V gene are MGHRA and YSYEKL. V dropped 0 bases and J dropped 6; count of bases not matched to a gene: 5. CDR3 in DNA: TGCGCCAGCAGCCAAGATCACCCTAGCGGGAAGACCCAGTACTTC. Encoded protein: CASSQDHPSGKTQYF.

The table lists this clone with a few counts. The J gene is TRBJ2-2, the V gene TRBV28; TRBD1 matches 8 bases. This CDR3 is 17 amino acids long. Per the germline V gene, CDR1 is MDHEN and CDR2 is SYDVKM. The junction had 16 bases not matched to a gene; V was cut back by 7 bases and J by 6 bases. The CDR3 bases are TGTGCCAGCAAAAGGGGTCGGCAGGGGGCTAGCCCCGGGGAGCTGTTTTTT. It translates to CASKRGRQGASPGELFF.

The chain is built from TRBV29-1 and TRBJ1-1, with TRBD1 matching 9 bases. This CDR3 is 13 amino acids long. With V trimmed by 6 bases and J by 1 base, 3 bases remained unmatched. Germline CDR1 reads SQVTM; CDR2 reads ANQGSEA. The CDR3 sequence: CSVMTGGNTEAFF. The CDR3, as DNA: TGCAGCGTGATGACAGGGGGGAACACTGAAGCTTTCTTT.

The gene calls are TRBV4-1 and TRBJ2-7; D call uncertain. Germline CDR1 and CDR2: MGHRA and YSYEKL. Trimming removed 1 base at V and 5 bases at J, with 9 bases between. The CDR3 contains 13 residues. CDR3 sequence reads: CASSQVQVHEQYF. DNA for the CDR3: TGCGCCAGCAGCCAAGTTCAGGTCCACGAGCAGTACTTC.

In its sample, this clone was seen a few times. The J gene is TRBJ2-2, the V gene TRBV9; TRBD1 agrees at 9 bases. Germline lookup yields CDR1 SGDLS and CDR2 YYNGEE. The junction had 3 bases not matched to a gene; V was cut back by 4 bases and J by 5 bases. The CDR3 spans 14 residues. This CDR3 is CASSYGQGTGELFF. The DNA for the CDR3 is TGTGCCAGCAGCTACGGACAGGGGACCGGGGAGCTGTTTTTT.

As regards this clone: Other DNA variants within this sample encode the same CDR3. The genes are TRBV19 and TRBJ2-3; D gene unclear. The CDR3 length is 12 residues. V lost 9 bases and J lost 0, with 7 bases in between. Germline V gives CDR1 LNHDA, CDR2 SQIVND (reference sequence). The CDR3 region has the DNA TGTGCCAGCAGTCCTAGCACAGATACGCAGTATTTT. Protein: CASSPSTDTQYF.

The V and J genes are TRBV7-9 and TRBJ1-1, with D unresolved. CDR3 length equals 13 residues. Germline values: CDR1 SEHNR, CDR2 FQNEAQ (reference sequence). V lost 2 bases and J 4 bases, leaving 8 bases between the germline ends. CDR3 coding DNA: TGTGCCAGCAGCTTATGGGCGGGCACTGAAGCTTTCTTT. Protein: CASSLWAGTEAFF.